This T cell receptor (beta chain) was captured by sequencing in a study of cytomegalovirus exposure and HLA in healthy donors. As regards this clone: Its antigen is unidentified.

Findings and limits, study-wide: Usually a TCR sequence was rare, but some public TCRs were found in many donors.

V lost 7 bases and J lost 8, with 21 bases in between. The CDR3 contains 15 residues. Per germline, CDR1 SGHTA and CDR2 FQGNSA. 13 Jbeta primers and 60 Vbeta primers were used for the PCR. Measured with immunoSEQ multiplex PCR; TCRdb has only the in-frame clones, and not every one. The table includes roughly 190,000 clones, about four fifths detected once. This chain connects TRBV7-2 to TRBJ2-1; TRBD1 is a possible D gene (5 bases). The sequence was collected from a man in his late teens or twenties in good health and CMV-seronegative. Sample: PBMCs. The CDR3 sequence is CASNVWGVREDEQFF. The CDR3 bases are TGTGCCAGCAACGTATGGGGCGTACGTGAGGATGAGCAGTTCTTC.